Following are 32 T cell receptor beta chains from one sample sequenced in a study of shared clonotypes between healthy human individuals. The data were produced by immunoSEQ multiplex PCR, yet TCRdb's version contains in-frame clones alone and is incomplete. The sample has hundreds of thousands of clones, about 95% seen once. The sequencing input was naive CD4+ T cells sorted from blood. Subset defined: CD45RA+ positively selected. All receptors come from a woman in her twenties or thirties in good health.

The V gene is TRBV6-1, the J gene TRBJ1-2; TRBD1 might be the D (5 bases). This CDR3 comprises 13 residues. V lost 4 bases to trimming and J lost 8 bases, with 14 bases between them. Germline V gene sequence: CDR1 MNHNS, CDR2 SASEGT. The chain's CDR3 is CASSVGDFGGYTF. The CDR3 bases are TGTGCCAGCAGTGTGGGGGACTTTGGAGGCTACACCTTC.

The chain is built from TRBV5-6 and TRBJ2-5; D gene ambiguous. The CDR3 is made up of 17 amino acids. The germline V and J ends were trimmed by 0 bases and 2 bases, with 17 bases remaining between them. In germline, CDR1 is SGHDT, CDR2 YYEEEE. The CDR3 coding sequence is TGTGCCAGCAGCTTGGGTGACCTTGGAACCCCACAAGAGACCCAGTACTTC. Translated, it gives CASSLGDLGTPQETQYF.

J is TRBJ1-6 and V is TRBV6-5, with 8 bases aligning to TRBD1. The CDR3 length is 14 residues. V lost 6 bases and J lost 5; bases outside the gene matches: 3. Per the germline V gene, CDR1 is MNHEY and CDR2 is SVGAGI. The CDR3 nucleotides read TGTGCCAGCAGACAGACAGGGGATAATTCACCCCTCCACTTT. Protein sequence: CASRQTGDNSPLHF.

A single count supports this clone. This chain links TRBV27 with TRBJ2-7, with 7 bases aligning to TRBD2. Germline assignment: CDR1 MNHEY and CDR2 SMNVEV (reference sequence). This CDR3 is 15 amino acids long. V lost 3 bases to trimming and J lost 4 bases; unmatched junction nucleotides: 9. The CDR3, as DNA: TGTGCCAGCAGTTTTCTCCCAGCGGGATTGTACGAGCAGTACTTC. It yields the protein CASSFLPAGLYEQYF.

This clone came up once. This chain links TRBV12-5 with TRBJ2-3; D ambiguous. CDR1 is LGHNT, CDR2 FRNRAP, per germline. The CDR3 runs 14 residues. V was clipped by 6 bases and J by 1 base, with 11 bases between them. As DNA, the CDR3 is TGTGCTAGTGGCCCGGAGAGAGGCACAGATACGCAGTATTTT. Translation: CASGPERGTDTQYF.

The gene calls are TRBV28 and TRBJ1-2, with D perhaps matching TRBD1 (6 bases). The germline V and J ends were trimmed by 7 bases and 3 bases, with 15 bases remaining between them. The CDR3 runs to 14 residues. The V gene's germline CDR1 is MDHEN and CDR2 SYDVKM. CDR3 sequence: CASTIRGSDYGYTF. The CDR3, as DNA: TGTGCCAGCACCATCAGGGGATCCGACTATGGCTACACCTTC.

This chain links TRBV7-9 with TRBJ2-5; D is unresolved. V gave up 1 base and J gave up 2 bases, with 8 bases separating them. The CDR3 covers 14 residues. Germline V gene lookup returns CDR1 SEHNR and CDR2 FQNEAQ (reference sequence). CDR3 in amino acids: CASSLGLLQETQYF. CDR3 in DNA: TGTGCCAGCAGCTTAGGACTGCTACAAGAGACCCAGTACTTC. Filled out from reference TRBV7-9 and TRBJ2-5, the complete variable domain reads DTGVSQNPRHKITKRGQNVTFRCDPISEHNRLYWYRQTLGQGPEFLTYFQNEAQLEKSRLLSDRFSAERPKGSFSTLEIQRTEQGDSAMYLCASSLGLLQETQYFGPGTRLLVL.

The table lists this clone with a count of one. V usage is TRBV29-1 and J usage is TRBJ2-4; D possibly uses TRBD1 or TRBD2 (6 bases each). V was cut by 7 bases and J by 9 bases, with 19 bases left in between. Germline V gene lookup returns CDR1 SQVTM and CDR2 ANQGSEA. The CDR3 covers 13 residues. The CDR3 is CSAGDMNEGIQYF. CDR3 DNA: TGCAGCGCGGGGGACATGAATGAGGGCATTCAGTACTTC.

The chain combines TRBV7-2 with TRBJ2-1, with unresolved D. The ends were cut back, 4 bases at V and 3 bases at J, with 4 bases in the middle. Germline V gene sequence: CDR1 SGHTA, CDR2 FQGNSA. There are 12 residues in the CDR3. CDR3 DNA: TGTGCCAGCAGCTCCTACTACAATGAGCAGTTCTTC. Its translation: CASSSYYNEQFF.

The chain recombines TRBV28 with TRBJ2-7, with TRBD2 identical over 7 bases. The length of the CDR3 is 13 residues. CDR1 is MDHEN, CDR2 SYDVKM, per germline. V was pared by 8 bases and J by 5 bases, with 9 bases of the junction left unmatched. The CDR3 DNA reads TGTGCCAGCCTTTTGGCGGGAGTGAACGAGCAGTACTTC. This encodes CASLLAGVNEQYF.

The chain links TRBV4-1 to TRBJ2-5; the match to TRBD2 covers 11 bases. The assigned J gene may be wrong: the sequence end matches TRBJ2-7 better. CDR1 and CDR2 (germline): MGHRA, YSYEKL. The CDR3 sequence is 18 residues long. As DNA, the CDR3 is TGCGCCAGCAGCCAAGAAGAACGCCGGACTAGCGGGCGATACGAGCAGTACTTC. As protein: CASSQEERRTSGRYEQYF.

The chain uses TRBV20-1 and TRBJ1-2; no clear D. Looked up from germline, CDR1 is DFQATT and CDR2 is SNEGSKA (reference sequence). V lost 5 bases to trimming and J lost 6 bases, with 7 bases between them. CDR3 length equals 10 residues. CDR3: CSAEKDGYTF. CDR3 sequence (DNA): TGCAGTGCTGAGAAGGATGGCTACACCTTC.

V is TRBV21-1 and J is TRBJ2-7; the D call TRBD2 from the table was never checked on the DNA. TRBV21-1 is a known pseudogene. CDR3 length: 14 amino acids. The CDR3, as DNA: TGTGCCATCCTCGCGGGGGCCGGGGCCTACGAGCAGTACTTC. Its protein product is CAILAGAGAYEQYF.

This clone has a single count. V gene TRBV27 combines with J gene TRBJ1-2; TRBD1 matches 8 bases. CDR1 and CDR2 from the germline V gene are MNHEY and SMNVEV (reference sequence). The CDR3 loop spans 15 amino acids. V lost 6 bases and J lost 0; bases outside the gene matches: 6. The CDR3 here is CASRGQGLANYGYTF. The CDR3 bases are TGTGCCAGCAGAGGACAGGGACTGGCTAACTATGGCTACACCTTC.

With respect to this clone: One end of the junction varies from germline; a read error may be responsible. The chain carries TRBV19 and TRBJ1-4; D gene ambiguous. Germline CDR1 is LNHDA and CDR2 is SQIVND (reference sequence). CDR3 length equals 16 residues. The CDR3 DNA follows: TGTGCCAGTAGTCTAGACACCTATGCAACTAATGAAAAACTGTTTTTT. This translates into CASSLDTYATNEKLFF.

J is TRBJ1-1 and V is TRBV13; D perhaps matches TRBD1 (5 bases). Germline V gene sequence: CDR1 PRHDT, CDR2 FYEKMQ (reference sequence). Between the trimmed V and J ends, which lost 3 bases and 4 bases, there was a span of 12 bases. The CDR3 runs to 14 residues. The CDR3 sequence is CASSFSRQSTEAFF. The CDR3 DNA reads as TGTGCCAGCAGCTTTAGTAGACAGAGCACTGAAGCTTTCTTT. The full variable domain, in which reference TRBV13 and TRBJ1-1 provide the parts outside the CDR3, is AAGVIQSPRHLIKEKRETATLKCYPIPRHDTVYWYQQGPGQDPQFLISFYEKMQSDKGSIPDRFSAQQFSDYHSELNMSSLELGDSALYFCASSFSRQSTEAFFGQGTRLTVV.

CDR3: CASSKTGTGIYEQYF. The CDR3, as DNA: TGTGCCAGCTCAAAAACCGGGACAGGCATTTACGAGCAGTACTTC. The chain combines TRBV18 with TRBJ2-7, with 8 bases lining up with TRBD1. This CDR3 is built from 15 residues. Per germline, CDR1 KGHSH and CDR2 LQKENI. The trim removed 5 bases at V and 4 bases at J, leaving 10 bases unmatched. The full variable domain, completed using reference TRBV18 and TRBJ2-7, is NAGVMQNPRHLVRRRGQEARLRCSPMKGHSHVYWYRQLPEEGLKFMVYLQKENIIDESGMPKERFSAEFPKEGPSILRIQQVVRGDSAAYFCASSKTGTGIYEQYFGPGTRLTVT.

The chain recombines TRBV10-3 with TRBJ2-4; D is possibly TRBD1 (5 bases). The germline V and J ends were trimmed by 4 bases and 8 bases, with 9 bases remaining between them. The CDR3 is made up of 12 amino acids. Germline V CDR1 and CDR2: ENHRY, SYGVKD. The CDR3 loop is CAISAGRDIQYF. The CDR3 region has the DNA TGTGCCATCAGTGCCGGCAGGGACATTCAGTACTTC.

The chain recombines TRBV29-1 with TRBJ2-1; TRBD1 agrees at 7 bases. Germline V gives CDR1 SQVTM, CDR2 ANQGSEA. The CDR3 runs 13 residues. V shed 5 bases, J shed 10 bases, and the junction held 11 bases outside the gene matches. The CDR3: CSVRDSLPGEQFF. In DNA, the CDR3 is TGCAGCGTTCGGGACAGCCTGCCGGGAGAGCAGTTCTTC.

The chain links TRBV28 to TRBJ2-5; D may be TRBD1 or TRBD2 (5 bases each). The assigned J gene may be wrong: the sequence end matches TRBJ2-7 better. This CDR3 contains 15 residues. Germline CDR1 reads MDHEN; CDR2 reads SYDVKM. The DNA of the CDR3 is TGTGCCAGCAGTTCCCCTTCCCGGGGCCCCTACGAGCAGTACTTC. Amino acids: CASSSPSRGPYEQYF.

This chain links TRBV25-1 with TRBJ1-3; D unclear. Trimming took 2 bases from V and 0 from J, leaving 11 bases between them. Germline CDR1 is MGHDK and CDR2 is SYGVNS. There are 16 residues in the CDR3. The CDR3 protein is CASSEPGRPSGNTIYF. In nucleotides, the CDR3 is TGTGCCAGCAGTGAACCCGGGCGGCCCTCTGGAAACACCATATATTTT.

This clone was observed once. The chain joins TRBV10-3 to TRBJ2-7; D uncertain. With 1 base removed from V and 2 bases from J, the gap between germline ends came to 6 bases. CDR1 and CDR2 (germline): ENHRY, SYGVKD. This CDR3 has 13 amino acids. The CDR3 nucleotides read TGTGCCATCAGTGAGTTGGGTCCCTACGAGCAGTACTTC. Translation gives CAISELGPYEQYF.

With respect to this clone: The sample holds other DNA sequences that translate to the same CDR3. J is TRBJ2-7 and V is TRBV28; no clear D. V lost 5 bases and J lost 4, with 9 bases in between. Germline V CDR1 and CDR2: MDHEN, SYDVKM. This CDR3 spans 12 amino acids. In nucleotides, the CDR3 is TGTGCCAGCAGTCCTCCAGGATACGAGCAGTACTTC. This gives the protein CASSPPGYEQYF.

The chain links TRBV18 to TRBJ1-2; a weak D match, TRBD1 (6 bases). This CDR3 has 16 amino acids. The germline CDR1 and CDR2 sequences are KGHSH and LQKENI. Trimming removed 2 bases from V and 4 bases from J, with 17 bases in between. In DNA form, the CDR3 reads TGTGCCAGCTCACCAATGCAACAGGGTCGGTCCTATGGCTACACCTTC. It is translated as CASSPMQQGRSYGYTF.

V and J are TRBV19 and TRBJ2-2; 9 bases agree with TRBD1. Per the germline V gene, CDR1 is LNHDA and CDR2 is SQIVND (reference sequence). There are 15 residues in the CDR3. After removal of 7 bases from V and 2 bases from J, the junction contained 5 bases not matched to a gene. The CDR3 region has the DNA TGTGCCAGTAACCCGGGACAGGGTAACACCGGGGAGCTGTTTTTT. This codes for CASNPGQGNTGELFF.

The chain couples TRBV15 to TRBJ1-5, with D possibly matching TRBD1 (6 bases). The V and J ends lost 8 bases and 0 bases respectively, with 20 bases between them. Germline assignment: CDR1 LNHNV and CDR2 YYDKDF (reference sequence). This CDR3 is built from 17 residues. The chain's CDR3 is CATGDTLGHYSNQPQHF. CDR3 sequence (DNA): TGTGCCACCGGAGATACCCTGGGACACTATAGCAATCAGCCCCAGCATTTT.

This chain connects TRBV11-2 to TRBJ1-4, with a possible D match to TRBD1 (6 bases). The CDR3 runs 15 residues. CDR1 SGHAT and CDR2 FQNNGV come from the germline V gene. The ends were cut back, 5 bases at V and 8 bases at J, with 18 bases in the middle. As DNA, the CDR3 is TGTGCCAGCAGCACCCTCACAGGGAAGGGAGAAAAACTGTTTTTT. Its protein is CASSTLTGKGEKLFF.

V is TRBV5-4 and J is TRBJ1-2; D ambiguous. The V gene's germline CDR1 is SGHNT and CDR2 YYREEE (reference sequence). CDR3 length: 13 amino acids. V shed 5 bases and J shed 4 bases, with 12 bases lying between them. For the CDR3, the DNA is TGTGCCAGCAGGATAGACCACAGCTATGGCTACACCTTC. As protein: CASRIDHSYGYTF.

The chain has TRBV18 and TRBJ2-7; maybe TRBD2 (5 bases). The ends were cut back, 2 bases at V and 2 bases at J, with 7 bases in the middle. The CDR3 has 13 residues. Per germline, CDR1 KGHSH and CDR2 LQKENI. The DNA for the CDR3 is TGTGCCAGCTCACCAGCCGGGGCCTACGAGCAGTACTTC. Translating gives CASSPAGAYEQYF.

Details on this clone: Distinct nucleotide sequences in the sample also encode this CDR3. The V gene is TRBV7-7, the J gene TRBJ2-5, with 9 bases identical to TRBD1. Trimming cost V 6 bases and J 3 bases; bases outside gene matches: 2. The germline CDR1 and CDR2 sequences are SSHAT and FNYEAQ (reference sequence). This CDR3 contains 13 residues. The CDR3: CASSRDREETQYF. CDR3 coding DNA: TGTGCCAGCAGTAGGGACAGGGAAGAGACCCAGTACTTC. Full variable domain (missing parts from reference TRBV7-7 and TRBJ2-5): GAGVSQSPRYKVTKRGQDVTLRCDPISSHATLYWYQQALGQGPEFLTYFNYEAQPDKSGLPSDRFSAERPEGSISTLTIQRTEQRDSAMYRCASSRDREETQYFGPGTRLLVL.

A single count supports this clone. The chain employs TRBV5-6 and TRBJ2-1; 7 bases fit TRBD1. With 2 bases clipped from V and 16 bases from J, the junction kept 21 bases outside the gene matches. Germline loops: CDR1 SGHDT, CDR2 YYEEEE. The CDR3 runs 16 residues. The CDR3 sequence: CASSFRSEGTAGRPFF. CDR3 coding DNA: TGTGCCAGCAGCTTCAGATCTGAGGGGACAGCCGGGCGGCCTTTCTTC.

The CDR3 nucleotides are TGTGCCTGGAGGCCTAGGATTCCGGGCCGGGGGAACACTGAAGCTTTCTTT. Its translation: CAWRPRIPGRGNTEAFF. V is TRBV30 and J is TRBJ1-1; unclear D gene. Germline CDR1 GTSNPN, CDR2 SVGIG (reference sequence). CDR3 length: 17 amino acids. V was cut by 3 bases and J by 1 base, with 21 bases left in between.